This entry describes one TCR beta chain. Its matching antigen is unknown. Compared with germline, one end of the junction differs, possibly owing to a read error. Some clones are missing from TCRdb's copy, which holds only in-frame ones; the method was immunoSEQ multiplex PCR. Altogether 75,000 to 95,000 clones are present, more than 70% being singletons, with the ten largest covering about 4.6%. From germline, CDR1 is MNHEY and CDR2 SVGAGI. The CDR3 is 14 residues long. This sample was taken from a study of OX40 agonist ivuxolimab in advanced cancers. Study observations and caveats: Among patients with partial responses at 0.1-3.0 mg/kg, clonal expansion was among the lowest. Both blood CD4+ and CD8+ T cells showed clonal growth by week 6 at 0.1 to 3.0 mg/kg.

The input for sequencing was CD4+ or CD8+ T cells sorted from blood, taken in a trial of the OX40 agonist ivuxolimab. This receptor was taken from an adult with an advanced solid tumor such as melanoma, head and neck, liver or kidney cancer. J is TRBJ2-3 and V is TRBV6-5; 7 bases align to TRBD2. CDR3: CATSQGRGTDTQYF. CDR3 nucleotide sequence: TGTGCCACCAGTCAAGGGAGGGGCACAGATACGCAGTATTTT.